Presented here are 12 T cell receptor beta chains from one specimen sequenced in a study of post-analysis software for immune sequencing data. Study-wide results and caveats: About 5 TRBV segments (TRBV5-6, TRBV5-1 and TRBV20-1 among them) occurred more frequently in patients than in controls.

These receptors have no known antigen. Prepared TCR beta cDNA libraries contained unique molecular identifiers. TCRdb recomputed calls from the PCR reads with MiXCR, one row per CDR3 protein. Of approximately 350,000 distinct CDR3 sequences in the sample, around 37% are singletons; the top ten hold roughly 12%. Input material: blood. The receptors stem from a girl aged 5-17 years with multiple sclerosis.

The rearrangement links TRBV2 to TRBJ2-1; possible D gene TRBD1, 6 bases. There are 15 residues in the CDR3. Deletions cut 7 bases from V and 5 bases from J, with 18 bases between. The V gene's germline CDR1 is SNHLY and CDR2 FYNNEI. Here the CDR3 reads CASTAWQGNNNEQFF. The DNA for the CDR3 is TGTGCCAGCACTGCTTGGCAGGGGAACAACAATGAGCAGTTCTTC. Complete variable domain (other parts from reference TRBV2 and TRBJ2-1): EPEVTQTPSHQVTQMGQEVILRCVPISNHLYFYWYRQILGQKVEFLVSFYNNEISEKSEIFDDQFSVERPDGSNFTLKIRSTKLEDSAMYFCASTAWQGNNNEQFFGPGTRLTVL.

The chain employs TRBV5-1 and TRBJ2-1; tentative D call: TRBD2 (6 bases). Per the germline V gene, CDR1 is SGHRS and CDR2 is YFSETQ. CDR3 length: 13 residues. V lost 4 bases and J lost 9, with 14 bases in between. CDR3: CASSLSSAGEQFF. CDR3 DNA: TGCGCCAGCAGCCTATCTAGCGCTGGTGAGCAGTTCTTC. The full variable domain, with the rest looked up from reference TRBV5-1 and TRBJ2-1, is KAGVTQTPRYLIKTRGQQVTLSCSPISGHRSVSWYQQTPGQGLQFLFEYFSETQRNKGNFPGRFSGRQFSNSRSEMNVSTLELGDSALYLCASSLSSAGEQFFGPGTRLTVL.

The J gene is TRBJ1-1, the V gene TRBV30, with 9 bases matching TRBD1. The CDR3 covers 15 residues. J was trimmed by 5 bases and V by 2 bases; bases with no gene match: 9. Germline assignment: CDR1 GTSNPN and CDR2 SVGIG (reference sequence). The CDR3, as DNA: TGTGCCTGGAGTTCGGGGACAGGGTGGAGAACTGAAGCTTTCTTT. As protein: CAWSSGTGWRTEAFF.

The V gene is TRBV20-1, the J gene TRBJ2-1; 7 bases agree with TRBD2. Trimming removed 6 bases from V and 1 base from J; junction bases left unmatched: 3. The CDR3 is 13 residues long. From germline, CDR1 is DFQATT and CDR2 SNEGSKA (reference sequence). CDR3 residues: CSAWGGSYNEQFF. The CDR3 nucleotides are TGCAGTGCATGGGGGGGGTCCTACAATGAGCAGTTCTTC.

The rearrangement joins TRBV3-1 to TRBJ2-6, with TRBD1 as a possible D gene (5 bases). The CDR3 extends over 16 amino acids. Germline V gene data show CDR1 as LGHDT and CDR2 as YNNKEL (reference sequence). Trimming shortened V by 0 bases and J by 0 bases, and 6 bases separated the two germline ends. CDR3 DNA sequence: TGTGCCAGCAGCCAAGATCAGGGCTCTGGGGCCAACGTCCTGACTTTC. Its protein is CASSQDQGSGANVLTF. The complete variable domain, with remaining parts taken from reference TRBV3-1 and TRBJ2-6, reads DTAVSQTPKYLVTQMGNDKSIKCEQNLGHDTMYWYKQDSKKFLKIMFSYNNKELIINETVPNRFSPKSPDKAHLNLHINSLELGDSAVYFCASSQDQGSGANVLTFGAGSRLTVL.

This clonotype was seen more than once but under ten times. J is TRBJ2-5 and V is TRBV10-2; the D gene is possibly TRBD1 (5 bases). Germline V gene data show CDR1 as WSHSY and CDR2 as SAAADI. The V end was cut by 7 bases, the J end by 1 base, with 7 bases between. The CDR3 has 12 residues. CDR3 nucleotides: TGCGCCAGCACAGGGCCCCAAGAGACCCAGTACTTC. Translating it yields CASTGPQETQYF.

This chain links TRBV5-6 with TRBJ2-3, with 11 bases lining up with TRBD2. V lost 3 bases, J lost 6 bases, and 6 bases stayed unmatched. CDR1 and CDR2 from the germline V gene are SGHDT and YYEEEE. CDR3 size: 15 residues. The CDR3 protein is CASSSPSGGPDTQYF. The CDR3 nucleotides read TGTGCCAGCAGCTCACCTAGCGGGGGGCCCGATACGCAGTATTTT.

The chain has TRBV2 and TRBJ1-2; 8 bases map to TRBD1. The V segment lost 3 bases and the J segment 7 bases; nucleotides outside the gene matches: 7. In germline, CDR1 is SNHLY, CDR2 FYNNEI. The CDR3 has 14 residues. CDR3 in amino acids: CASSDGQGWGGYTF. The CDR3 bases are TGTGCCAGCAGTGACGGACAGGGTTGGGGTGGCTACACCTTC.

The rearrangement uses TRBV29-1 and TRBJ2-5; possible D gene TRBD1, 6 bases. Trimming pared 6 bases from V and 1 base from J, leaving 18 bases between. Germline loops: CDR1 SQVTM, CDR2 ANQGSEA. The CDR3 spans 15 residues. The CDR3 reads CSVMWTESFQETQYF. The CDR3 DNA reads as TGCAGCGTGATGTGGACAGAGTCCTTCCAAGAGACCCAGTACTTC.

The chain links TRBV5-1 to TRBJ2-2; D uncertain. The V gene lost 4 bases and the J gene lost 6 bases, with 4 bases spanning the gap. CDR3 length: 11 residues. Looked up from germline, CDR1 is SGHRS and CDR2 is YFSETQ. The CDR3 here is CASSRAGELFF. The CDR3, as DNA: TGCGCCAGCAGCCGGGCCGGGGAGCTGTTTTTT.

As for this clonotype: A read error may account for a junction end that differs from germline. The gene calls are TRBV6-1 and TRBJ1-2; 8 nucleotides line up with TRBD1. This CDR3 is 15 amino acids long. CDR1 and CDR2 from the germline V gene are MNHNS and SASEGT. This chain's CDR3 is CAGSDRRTGRYGYTF. CDR3 DNA: TGTGCCGGCAGTGATCGGCGGACAGGGCGCTATGGCTACACCTTC.

The rearrangement links TRBV4-1 to TRBJ2-2; no firm D call. With 4 bases removed from V and 6 bases from J, the gap between germline ends came to 6 bases. The CDR3 runs to 12 residues. Looked up from germline, CDR1 is MGHRA and CDR2 is YSYEKL. CDR3 DNA sequence: TGCGCCAGCAGCCCGGTTGCCGGGGAGCTGTTTTTT. Its translation: CASSPVAGELFF.